Sequencing of this T cell receptor (beta chain) was carried out in a study of blood T cell repertoires in COVID-19. The overall study: The study drew acute and convalescent COVID-19 samples from the United States, Italy and Spain. PBMCs, B-cell-depleted T cells, or T cells were the source of the cDNA or gDNA that made up the material.

V dropped 4 bases and J dropped 2 bases, with 17 bases sitting between them. CDR3 length: 16 amino acids. CDR1 is MGHRA, CDR2 YSYEKL, per germline. As originally analysed: Reference gene primers were amplified, and this amplification served to estimate nucleated cell counts. Method: immunoSEQ multiplex PCR; TCRdb's copy keeps in-frame clones and lacks some. V and J calls and clone size are copied from that table; D and trimming were computed from the DNA. The sample includes around 70,000 clones, 65% to 80% seen only once; the top ten take about 25%. The TCR was taken from a man in his sixties with active or convalescent COVID-19. The chain joins TRBV4-1 to TRBJ1-1; D not resolved. The source material was peripheral blood. The CDR3, as DNA: TGCGCCAGCAGCCTCCCTAAGGAGGGAATAAACACTGAAGCTTTCTTT. Translated, it gives CASSLPKEGINTEAFF.